Following are 8 T cell receptor beta chains from one sample sequenced in a study of beta chain features in type 1 diabetes. Study-level findings and limits: TCRB CDR3s were moderately but significantly shorter in Type 1 diabetes patients in all four CD4+ subsets.

The antigens these receptors bind are not known. The investigators reverse transcribed all of the isolated RNA, so they sequenced expressed TCRB transcripts. Assay: immunoSEQ multiplex PCR; the TCRdb copy retains only in-frame clones and omits some. The sample holds around 690,000 clones; around 12% are singletons and the top ten take around 0.12%. The sequenced sample was naive CD4+ T cells from blood. Source of these receptors: a man aged 25-45 years with type 1 diabetes.

This clone was counted only a few times. This chain links TRBV4-3 with TRBJ1-1, with D unclear. Germline V gene lookup returns CDR1 LGHNA and CDR2 YSLEER. The CDR3 is 15 residues long. V lost 1 base and J lost 3, with 12 bases in between. CDR3 loop: CASSQGAALHTEAFF. The CDR3 region has the DNA TGCGCCAGCAGCCAAGGGGCGGCCCTCCACACTGAAGCTTTCTTT.

The V call is TRBV9, the J call TRBJ2-5, with 8 bases matching TRBD1. Germline V gene lookup returns CDR1 SGDLS and CDR2 YYNGEE. The length of the CDR3 is 18 residues. After removal of 0 bases from V and 2 bases from J, the junction contained 12 bases not matched to a gene. DNA for the CDR3: TGTGCCAGCAGCGTAGCTTCAGGGGGCGCCGGGGGTCAAGAGACCCAGTACTTC. Protein product: CASSVASGGAGGQETQYF. Full variable domain (outside the CDR3, taken from reference TRBV9 and TRBJ2-5): DSGVTQTPKHLITATGQRVTLRCSPRSGDLSVYWYQQSLDQGLQFLIQYYNGEERAKGNILERFSAQQFPDLHSELNLSSLELGDSALYFCASSVASGGAGGQETQYFGPGTRLLVL.

The chain couples TRBV5-6 to TRBJ1-1; D is ambiguous. The V gene's germline CDR1 is SGHDT and CDR2 YYEEEE. V shed 7 bases and J shed 0 bases, with 4 bases lying between them. The CDR3 has 11 residues. Written as DNA, the CDR3 is TGTGCCAGCGGGGTGAACACTGAAGCTTTCTTT. This gives the protein CASGVNTEAFF. The full variable domain, rest sourced from reference TRBV5-6 and TRBJ1-1, is DAGVTQSPTHLIKTRGQQVTLRCSPKSGHDTVSWYQQALGQGPQFIFQYYEEEERQRGNFPDRFSGHQFPNYSSELNVNALLLGDSALYLCASGVNTEAFFGQGTRLTVV.

The CDR3 spells CASSQDEGTRGSPLHF. In nucleotides, the CDR3 is TGCGCCAGCAGCCAAGATGAGGGGACGAGGGGCTCACCCCTCCACTTT. This chain connects TRBV4-3 to TRBJ1-6, with D possibly TRBD1 on 5 matching bases. Germline assignment: CDR1 LGHNA and CDR2 YSLEER. Trimming left V 0 bases short and J 10 bases short, with 16 bases between. The CDR3 length is 16 residues.

The rearrangement links TRBV18 to TRBJ2-6; 7 bases agree with TRBD1. Germline loops: CDR1 KGHSH, CDR2 LQKENI. This CDR3 is built from 18 residues. Trimming removed 4 bases from V and 0 bases from J; junction bases left unmatched: 9. The CDR3 protein is CASSLYRGSSSGANVLTF. In nucleotides, the CDR3 is TGTGCCAGCTCACTGTACAGGGGCTCAAGCTCTGGGGCCAACGTCCTGACTTTC.

Only a few counts were recorded for this clone. V and J are TRBV30 and TRBJ2-7, with D perhaps TRBD1 (5 bases). Germline lookup yields CDR1 GTSNPN and CDR2 SVGIG (reference sequence). With 8 bases removed from V and 0 bases from J, the gap between germline ends came to 11 bases. The CDR3 is made up of 12 amino acids. The CDR3 is CAGARTSYEQYF. CDR3 sequence (DNA): TGTGCCGGGGCCCGAACCTCCTACGAGCAGTACTTC.

This chain links TRBV4-2 with TRBJ1-5; D ambiguous. Trimming took off 0 bases at V and 6 bases at J, with 6 bases between the two ends. Germline V lookup: CDR1 LGHNA, CDR2 YNFKEQ. CDR3 length: 13 residues. CDR3 sequence (DNA): TGTGCCAGCAGCCAAGAGTCCCCTCAGCCCCAGCATTTT. Amino acids: CASSQESPQPQHF.

This clone appeared once. The chain recombines TRBV4-3 with TRBJ1-2; tentatively, D is TRBD1 (6 bases). The V and J ends lost 0 bases and 2 bases respectively, with 16 bases between them. Germline V lookup: CDR1 LGHNA, CDR2 YSLEER. The CDR3 loop spans 17 amino acids. This CDR3 is CASSQDIRAGANYGYTF. The CDR3 DNA reads TGCGCCAGCAGCCAAGATATCAGAGCAGGGGCGAACTATGGCTACACCTTC.